A selection of T cell receptor beta chains follows, all from one sample in a study of blood T cell repertoires in COVID-19. Using immunoSEQ multiplex PCR, the repertoire was profiled, and TCRdb retains in-frame clones only, with some absent. The sample records about 50,000 clones, 87% being singletons. Sequenced sample: peripheral blood. The receptors here all came from a middle-aged man with active COVID-19. Both conserved end residues are part of each CDR3. Fields, in order: clone size, V gene, J gene, D gene, CDR3 protein, CDR3 DNA. A D gene is named only where the DNA matches it firmly. The size of a clone is reported for some rows only, either as once, few or many, or as a class for expanded clones.

size: once; V: TRBV3-1/TRBV3-2; J: TRBJ2-3; D: TRBD2; CDR3: CASSQGLAGGTDTQYF; DNA: TGTGCCAGCAGCCAGGGCCTAGCGGGAGGAACAGATACGCAGTATTTT
size: .; V: TRBV29-1; J: TRBJ1-2; D: TRBD1; CDR3: CSAGDRSNYGYTF; DNA: TGCAGCGCCGGGGACAGATCTAACTATGGCTACACCTTC
size: few; V: TRBV11-1; J: TRBJ1-1; D: .; CDR3: CASSLVRGTTEAFF; DNA: TGTGCCAGCAGCTTGGTCAGGGGCACCACTGAAGCTTTCTTT
size: .; V: TRBV14; J: TRBJ1-2; D: .; CDR3: CASSQDPEISGYTF; DNA: TGTGCCAGCAGCCAAGATCCGGAGATCAGTGGCTACACCTTC
size: .; V: TRBV2; J: TRBJ2-1; D: TRBD1; CDR3: CASSVRTGAPNEQFF; DNA: TGTGCCAGCAGTGTGAGGACAGGGGCCCCCAATGAGCAGTTCTTC
size: .; V: TRBV19; J: TRBJ2-3; D: .; CDR3: CASSPTTGSTDTQYF; DNA: TGTGCCAGTAGTCCGACGACCGGGAGCACAGATACGCAGTATTTT
size: once; V: TRBV13; J: TRBJ2-2; D: .; CDR3: CASSTSRETDTGELFF; DNA: TGTGCCAGCAGCACGTCCAGGGAAACGGACACCGGGGAGCTGTTTTTT
size: .; V: TRBV11-1; J: TRBJ2-7; D: TRBD2; CDR3: CASSSSGTLNEQYF; DNA: TGTGCCAGCAGCTCCAGCGGGACCCTCAACGAGCAGTACTTC
size: .; V: TRBV7-2; J: TRBJ1-5; D: TRBD1; CDR3: CASRLGQGGNQPQHF; DNA: TGTGCCAGCAGACTCGGACAGGGTGGCAATCAGCCCCAGCATTTT
size: .; V: TRBV7-6; J: TRBJ1-1; D: .; CDR3: CASSFLGAEMNTEAFF; DNA: TGTGCCAGCAGCTTTTTAGGGGCCGAGATGAACACTGAAGCTTTCTTT
size: .; V: TRBV30; J: TRBJ2-2; D: .; CDR3: CAWSVEGWEAGELFF; DNA: TGTGCCTGGAGTGTAGAAGGCTGGGAGGCCGGGGAGCTGTTTTTT
size: .; V: TRBV10-3; J: TRBJ2-1; D: .; CDR3: CAISESNGGEQFF; DNA: TGTGCCATCAGTGAGTCGAACGGGGGAGAGCAGTTCTTC
size: .; V: TRBV11-2; J: TRBJ1-1; D: TRBD1; CDR3: CASSPDRALGAFF; DNA: TGTGCCAGCAGCCCGGACAGGGCCCTAGGAGCTTTCTTT
size: .; V: TRBV4-1; J: TRBJ2-7; D: .; CDR3: CASSPTPGEESEQYF; DNA: TGCGCCAGCAGCCCAACCCCCGGCGAGGAGTCCGAGCAGTACTTC
size: once; V: TRBV19; J: TRBJ1-1; D: .; CDR3: CASIPRDGMNTEAFF; DNA: TGTGCCAGTATTCCGAGGGATGGCATGAACACTGAAGCTTTCTTT
size: .; V: TRBV2; J: TRBJ1-5; D: .; CDR3: CASRNSATQPQHF; DNA: TGTGCCAGCAGGAATTCCGCCACACAGCCCCAGCATTTT
size: .; V: TRBV7-8; J: TRBJ1-1; D: .; CDR3: CASSLWAGTEAFF; DNA: TGTGCCAGCAGCTTGTGGGCTGGGACTGAAGCTTTCTTT
size: once; V: TRBV11-2; J: TRBJ2-3; D: .; CDR3: CASSPGGTDTQYF; DNA: TGTGCCAGCAGTCCAGGGGGCACAGATACGCAGTATTTT
size: .; V: TRBV5-1; J: TRBJ2-3; D: TRBD1; CDR3: CASSPGQDTDTQYF; DNA: TGCGCCAGCAGCCCCGGACAGGACACAGATACGCAGTATTTT
size: few; V: TRBV6-5; J: TRBJ1-2; D: .; CDR3: CASRAGPGYGYTF; DNA: TGTGCCAGCAGGGCGGGACCGGGCTATGGCTACACCTTC
size: .; V: TRBV7-8; J: TRBJ2-1; D: TRBD2; CDR3: CASSFGLAGAVPYNEQFF; DNA: TGTGCCAGCAGCTTCGGACTAGCGGGAGCGGTCCCTTACAATGAGCAGTTCTTC
size: .; V: TRBV2; J: TRBJ2-7; D: TRBD1; CDR3: CASSEDRGQGYEQYF; DNA: TGTGCCAGCAGTGAAGACAGGGGTCAAGGATACGAGCAGTACTTC
size: .; V: TRBV9; J: TRBJ2-1; D: .; CDR3: CASSPPGGSSYNEQFF; DNA: TGTGCCAGCAGCCCCCCTGGGGGGAGCTCCTACAATGAGCAGTTCTTC
size: .; V: TRBV10-3; J: TRBJ2-7; D: .; CDR3: CAITAQGSYEQYF; DNA: TGTGCCATCACAGCCCAGGGATCCTACGAGCAGTACTTC
size: .; V: TRBV4-2; J: TRBJ1-3; D: .; CDR3: CASSQGHLSGNTIYF; DNA: TGTGCCAGCAGCCAGGGACACCTCTCTGGAAACACCATATATTTT
size: .; V: TRBV5-1; J: TRBJ2-5; D: TRBD2; CDR3: CASSLGLAAFQETQYF; DNA: TGCGCCAGCAGCTTGGGCCTAGCGGCCTTCCAAGAGACCCAGTACTTC
size: .; V: TRBV7-2; J: TRBJ2-7; D: .; CDR3: CASSLAGRTDYEQYF; DNA: TGTGCCAGCAGCTTAGCGGGGAGGACTGATTACGAGCAGTACTTC
size: .; V: TRBV2; J: TRBJ2-1; D: TRBD1; CDR3: CASRDRAPEQFF; DNA: TGTGCCAGCAGGGACAGGGCTCCTGAGCAGTTCTTC
size: .; V: TRBV6-1; J: TRBJ2-7; D: TRBD2; CDR3: CASSEELAGFYEQYF; DNA: TGTGCCAGCAGTGAAGAACTAGCGGGATTCTACGAGCAGTACTTC
size: .; V: TRBV27; J: TRBJ1-2; D: .; CDR3: CASSRGGISYGYTF; DNA: TGTGCCAGCAGCCGCGGAGGGATCTCCTATGGCTACACCTTC
size: .; V: TRBV6-5; J: TRBJ1-2; D: TRBD1; CDR3: CASTKDRDYGYTF; DNA: TGTGCCAGCACTAAGGACAGGGATTATGGCTACACCTTC
size: once; V: TRBV21-1; J: TRBJ2-7; D: .; CDR3: CARAHEQYF; DNA: TGTGCCAGAGCCCACGAGCAGTACTTC
size: .; V: TRBV5-1; J: TRBJ2-3; D: TRBD2; CDR3: CASSLRSSGSADTQYF; DNA: TGCGCCAGCAGCTTGAGGTCTAGCGGGAGCGCAGATACGCAGTATTTT
size: few; V: TRBV5-5; J: TRBJ1-2; D: .; CDR3: CASSTQGNYGYTF; DNA: TGTGCCAGCAGCACACAGGGTAACTATGGCTACACCTTC
size: .; V: TRBV20-1; J: TRBJ1-1; D: .; CDR3: CSARDLRGSLW; DNA: TGCAGTGCTAGAGATCTCAGAGGGTCCCTCTGG
size: .; V: TRBV19; J: TRBJ1-1; D: .; CDR3: CASISSEAYTEAFF; DNA: TGTGCCAGTATTTCCTCGGAGGCCTACACTGAAGCTTTCTTT
size: few; V: TRBV4-3; J: TRBJ1-2; D: .; CDR3: CASSQGEPRYGYTF; DNA: TGCGCCAGCAGCCAAGGCGAGCCTAGGTATGGCTACACCTTC
size: .; V: TRBV27; J: TRBJ1-2; D: .; CDR3: CASSLSRDRFGYTF; DNA: TGTGCCAGCAGTTTATCCCGCGACAGGTTCGGCTACACCTTC
size: .; V: TRBV12-3/TRBV12-4; J: TRBJ2-7; D: TRBD1; CDR3: CASRTGKVNEQYF; DNA: TGTGCCAGCAGGACAGGGAAGGTGAACGAGCAGTACTTC
size: once; V: TRBV27; J: TRBJ2-3; D: .; CDR3: CASSLLGMASTDTQYF; DNA: TGTGCCAGCAGTTTACTCGGGATGGCTAGCACAGATACGCAGTATTTT
size: .; V: TRBV7-9; J: TRBJ2-2; D: .; CDR3: CASSFPRAANTGELFF; DNA: TGTGCCAGCAGCTTCCCCAGGGCGGCGAACACCGGGGAGCTGTTTTTT
size: .; V: TRBV7-4; J: TRBJ1-4; D: .; CDR3: CASSFSPQGTTNEKLFF; DNA: TGTGCCAGCAGCTTCTCCCCCCAGGGCACAACTAATGAAAAACTGTTTTTT
size: once; V: TRBV7-6; J: TRBJ1-4; D: .; CDR3: CASSPATGANEKLFF; DNA: TGTGCCAGCAGCCCAGCCACGGGGGCTAATGAAAAACTGTTTTTT
size: few; V: TRBV30; J: TRBJ1-3; D: .; CDR3: CAWSAGIGNTIYF; DNA: TGTGCCTGGAGTGCGGGTATCGGAAACACCATATATTTT
size: .; V: TRBV4-2; J: TRBJ2-2; D: .; CDR3: CASSQDRQVNTGELFF; DNA: TGTGCCAGCAGCCAAGATCGACAGGTGAACACCGGGGAGCTGTTTTTT
size: .; V: TRBV5-1; J: TRBJ2-2; D: TRBD1; CDR3: CASRHWTGVNTGELFF; DNA: TGCGCCAGCAGACACTGGACAGGGGTTAACACCGGGGAGCTGTTTTTT
size: .; V: TRBV5-5; J: TRBJ1-3; D: .; CDR3: CASSLAMARGSGNTIYF; DNA: TGTGCCAGCAGCTTGGCCATGGCCCGGGGCTCTGGAAACACCATATATTTT
size: .; V: TRBV3-1/TRBV3-2; J: TRBJ1-3; D: .; CDR3: CASSQGGTSKGNTIYF; DNA: TGTGCCAGCAGCCAAGGAGGGACATCCAAAGGAAACACCATATATTTT
size: .; V: TRBV2; J: TRBJ2-7; D: .; CDR3: CASKAGTDPTKQYF; DNA: TGTGCCAGCAAGGCAGGGACTGATCCTACGAAGCAGTACTTC
size: .; V: TRBV6-5; J: TRBJ2-7; D: .; CDR3: CASTFDRSEYEQYF; DNA: TGTGCCAGCACCTTTGACAGGTCAGAATACGAGCAGTACTTC
size: .; V: TRBV10-3; J: TRBJ1-2; D: TRBD1; CDR3: CAISGQGIGYTF; DNA: TGTGCCATCAGTGGACAGGGGATTGGCTACACCTTC
size: few; V: TRBV14; J: TRBJ2-3; D: .; CDR3: CASSQYTGDFTDTQYF; DNA: TGTGCCAGCAGCCAGTATACAGGAGACTTCACAGATACGCAGTATTTT
size: .; V: TRBV30; J: TRBJ2-7; D: .; CDR3: CAWTLGWGAYEQYF; DNA: TGTGCCTGGACGCTTGGGTGGGGGGCCTACGAGCAGTACTTC
size: .; V: TRBV4-1; J: TRBJ2-3; D: .; CDR3: CASSQDSRTDTQYF; DNA: TGCGCCAGCAGCCAAGACTCCCGCACAGATACGCAGTATTTT
size: .; V: TRBV18; J: TRBJ2-7; D: .; CDR3: CASARVLGYYEQYF; DNA: TGTGCCAGCGCGAGGGTTTTGGGATACTACGAGCAGTACTTC